This TCR beta chain emerged from a study of shared clonotypes between healthy human individuals. Measured with immunoSEQ multiplex PCR; TCRdb has only the in-frame clones, and not every one. In the table there are roughly 1,600,000 clones, 98% of which are singletons. CDR1 and CDR2 from the germline V gene are SGHDN and FVKESK. V lost 4 bases, J lost 5 bases, and 11 bases stayed unmatched. This CDR3 has 16 residues. The chain has TRBV14 and TRBJ2-5; 9 bases map to TRBD2. Source material: naive CD4+ T cells sorted from blood. Subset denoted: CD45RA+ positively selected. The sequence was obtained from a man aged 25-45 years in good health. The CDR3 protein is CASSRFSGSGGETQYF. CDR3 coding DNA: TGTGCCAGCAGCCGGTTTAGCGGGAGCGGAGGGGAGACCCAGTACTTC.